The 29 T cell receptor beta chains given below trace back to one sample, sequenced in a study of blood T cell repertoires in COVID-19. Sequencing used immunoSEQ multiplex PCR; TCRdb keeps in-frame clones, though not all of them. In the table there are hundreds of thousands of clones, approximately 82% of which are singletons. The sequencing sample was made of peripheral blood. The receptor source for this set is a man older than 75 with acute or convalescent COVID-19.

The chain is built from TRBV5-4 and TRBJ1-1; D is perhaps TRBD1 (5 bases). CDR3 length: 15 amino acids. The germline V and J ends were trimmed by 6 bases and 0 bases, with 15 bases remaining between them. Germline lookup yields CDR1 SGHNT and CDR2 YYREEE (reference sequence). The CDR3 coding sequence is TGTGCCAGCACAATCCGCGGGGCGGTGAACACTGAAGCTTTCTTT. Protein sequence: CASTIRGAVNTEAFF.

The V gene is TRBV27, the J gene TRBJ1-5; 7 bases match TRBD1. CDR1 is MNHEY, CDR2 SMNVEV, per germline (reference sequence). The CDR3 is made up of 18 amino acids. Germline trimming cut 5 bases from V and 1 base from J; bases unmatched to any gene: 14. In DNA form, the CDR3 reads TGTGCCAGCAGTCGTTCAAGACAGGGTATGGGGAGCAATCAGCCCCAGCATTTT. Encoded protein: CASSRSRQGMGSNQPQHF.

The gene calls are TRBV19 and TRBJ2-7; 9 nucleotides line up with TRBD2. Germline CDR1 is LNHDA and CDR2 is SQIVND (reference sequence). This CDR3 is built from 14 residues. Trimming removed 6 bases from V and 3 bases from J; junction bases left unmatched: 6. The CDR3 coding sequence is TGTGCCAGTAGCTTGCTAGCGGGGAACTACGAGCAGTACTTC. It yields the protein CASSLLAGNYEQYF.

V and J are TRBV5-1 and TRBJ1-2; D call uncertain. Trimming removed 1 base at V and 4 bases at J, with 11 bases between. Looked up from germline, CDR1 is SGHRS and CDR2 is YFSETQ. This CDR3 is built from 14 residues. CDR3 bases: TGCGCCAGCAGCTTGTCGGAGGGCGGCTATGGCTACACCTTC. It encodes CASSLSEGGYGYTF.

As for this clone: The junction and the germline gene differ at one end; a read error may be behind it. The sample contains more than one DNA sequence encoding this CDR3. The chain is built from TRBV7-9 and TRBJ2-7, with TRBD2 matching 14 bases. This CDR3 is 16 amino acids long. Germline V gene sequence: CDR1 SEHNR, CDR2 FQNEAQ (reference sequence). DNA for the CDR3: TGCGCCAGCAGCTTCGGGACTAGCGGGAGCCTCTACGAGCAGTACTTC. It encodes CASSFGTSGSLYEQYF.

The chain employs TRBV7-6 and TRBJ2-1, with a weak D call TRBD2 (5 bases). This CDR3 comprises 13 residues. CDR1 SGHVS and CDR2 FNYEAQ come from the germline V gene. Trimming removed 3 bases from V and 9 bases from J, with 12 bases in between. DNA for the CDR3: TGTGCCAGCAGCTTGGCTAGCTGGAGTGAGCAGTTCTTC. Residues: CASSLASWSEQFF.

The J gene is TRBJ1-4, the V gene TRBV28; 9 nucleotides match TRBD1. Germline lookup yields CDR1 MDHEN and CDR2 SYDVKM. CDR3 length: 17 amino acids. Germline trimming cut 5 bases from V and 4 bases from J; bases unmatched to any gene: 11. The CDR3 sequence is CASSATGTGRSNEKLFF. The CDR3 DNA reads TGTGCCAGCAGTGCAACCGGGACAGGGAGGAGTAATGAAAAACTGTTTTTT.

The chain has TRBV28 and TRBJ2-3, with 8 bases that match TRBD2. Per germline, CDR1 MDHEN and CDR2 SYDVKM. J was trimmed by 0 bases and V by 5 bases; bases with no gene match: 10. The CDR3 is 17 residues long. CDR3 loop: CASSPFGASGSTDTQYF. DNA for the CDR3: TGTGCCAGCAGTCCGTTTGGGGCTAGCGGGAGCACAGATACGCAGTATTTT.

The chain employs TRBV28 and TRBJ2-4; 14 nucleotides agree with TRBD2. V was pared by 6 bases and J by 2 bases, with 6 bases of the junction left unmatched. Germline assignment: CDR1 MDHEN and CDR2 SYDVKM. The CDR3 length is 17 residues. CDR3 bases: TGTGCCAGCAGGACTAGCGGGGGGGTGGGAACCAAAAACATTCAGTACTTC. Translation: CASRTSGGVGTKNIQYF.

The V call is TRBV5-6, the J call TRBJ1-2; 11 nucleotides align to TRBD1. V was clipped by 4 bases and J by 2 bases; unmatched bases: 7. The CDR3 length is 16 residues. In germline, CDR1 is SGHDT, CDR2 YYEEEE. CDR3 nucleotides: TGTGCCAGCAGCCCCGGGACAGGGGGAGTAAACTATGGCTACACCTTC. As protein: CASSPGTGGVNYGYTF.

Concerning this clone: This CDR3 is also generated by other DNA sequences in the sample. The chain links TRBV20-1 to TRBJ2-7; D not certain. Germline loops: CDR1 DFQATT, CDR2 SNEGSKA (reference sequence). The CDR3 is made up of 10 amino acids. Trimming removed 6 bases at V and 4 bases at J, with 7 bases between. The CDR3 DNA is TGCAGTGCAGCCCCATACGAGCAGTACTTC. Translating gives CSAAPYEQYF.

The chain recombines TRBV12-3 or TRBV12-4 with TRBJ2-1, with 13 bases fitting TRBD2. This CDR3 comprises 13 residues. The V segment lost 6 bases and the J segment 10 bases; nucleotides outside the gene matches: 3. CDR3 protein: CASRGLAGNEQFF. The DNA of the CDR3 is TGTGCCAGCAGGGGACTAGCGGGAAACGAGCAGTTCTTC.

As for this clone: This CDR3 is also generated by other DNA sequences in the sample. The chain couples TRBV5-1 to TRBJ1-1, with a possible D match to TRBD1 (5 bases). Per the germline V gene, CDR1 is SGHRS and CDR2 is YFSETQ. The CDR3 runs to 15 residues. Trimming pared 0 bases from V and 3 bases from J, leaving 12 bases between. In DNA, the CDR3 is TGCGCCAGCAGCTTGGCCCCAGGGTCGGACACTGAAGCTTTCTTT. It encodes CASSLAPGSDTEAFF.

The CDR3 region is CAISGNRDRVGSDTQYF. As DNA, the CDR3 is TGTGCCATCAGTGGGAACCGGGACAGGGTCGGCTCAGATACGCAGTATTTT. The chain has TRBV10-3 and TRBJ2-3, with TRBD1 identical over 9 bases. CDR1 and CDR2 (germline): ENHRY, SYGVKD. The trim removed 4 bases at V and 4 bases at J, leaving 12 bases unmatched. The CDR3 sequence is 17 residues long.

V is TRBV6-5 and J is TRBJ1-2; no clear D. The CDR3 is 11 amino acids. Germline V lookup: CDR1 MNHEY, CDR2 SVGAGI. V lost 8 bases, J lost 2 bases, and 6 bases lay in between. CDR3 sequence: CASGENYGYTF. The DNA for the CDR3 is TGTGCCAGCGGAGAGAACTATGGCTACACCTTC.

J is TRBJ2-7 and V is TRBV28; TRBD2 matches 11 bases. V lost 4 bases and J lost 3; bases outside the gene matches: 5. This CDR3 has 15 amino acids. Germline CDR1 is MDHEN and CDR2 is SYDVKM. The DNA for the CDR3 is TGTGCCAGCAGTTCCGGACTAGCGGGTTTCTACGAGCAGTACTTC. This sequence encodes CASSSGLAGFYEQYF.

This clone appeared once. The rearrangement uses TRBV6-1 and TRBJ2-1; 8 positions match TRBD2. Per the germline V gene, CDR1 is MNHNS and CDR2 is SASEGT. This CDR3 is built from 15 residues. Losses at the gene ends were 3 bases for V and 4 bases for J; bases not matched to a gene: 5. The CDR3 coding sequence is TGTGCCAGCAGTGAGGAGCGGGGGCCTTACAATGAGCAGTTCTTC. Amino acid sequence: CASSEERGPYNEQFF.

This sequence joins TRBV28 and TRBJ2-1; TRBD2 is a possible D gene (7 bases). The CDR3 length is 15 residues. Trimming removed 4 bases from V and 2 bases from J, with 12 bases in between. Looked up from germline, CDR1 is MDHEN and CDR2 is SYDVKM. The CDR3 here is CASSWGGGAYNEQFF. The CDR3, as DNA: TGTGCCAGCAGTTGGGGGGGCGGGGCCTACAATGAGCAGTTCTTC. The full variable domain, completed using reference TRBV28 and TRBJ2-1, is DVKVTQSSRYLVKRTGEKVFLECVQDMDHENMFWYRQDPGLGLRLIYFSYDVKMKEKGDIPEGYSVSREKKERFSLILESASTNQTSMYLCASSWGGGAYNEQFFGPGTRLTVL.

This chain joins TRBV7-9 and TRBJ2-3, with 8 nucleotides matching TRBD1. The V gene end was trimmed by 1 base and the J gene end by 5 bases; junction bases not matched to a gene: 11. The germline gives CDR1 SEHNR, CDR2 FQNEAQ (reference sequence). The CDR3 has 17 amino acids. DNA of the CDR3: TGTGCCAGCAGCTTAGGATTGGGGACAGGAGGCGGAGATACGCAGTATTTT. Translating gives CASSLGLGTGGGDTQYF.

The genes are TRBV7-6 and TRBJ2-1, with 8 bases matching TRBD1. This CDR3 has 15 amino acids. CDR1 and CDR2 (germline): SGHVS, FNYEAQ. V lost 5 bases, J lost 9 bases, and 12 bases stayed unmatched. The CDR3 reads CASSPRPDRDGEQFF. In DNA, the CDR3 is TGTGCCAGCAGCCCACGCCCGGACAGGGACGGTGAGCAGTTCTTC.

V gene TRBV13 combines with J gene TRBJ2-7; the D gene is possibly TRBD2 (5 bases). The germline V gene has CDR1 PRHDT and CDR2 FYEKMQ (reference sequence). There are 14 residues in the CDR3. The V gene lost 2 bases and the J gene lost 2 bases, with 10 bases spanning the gap. CDR3 nucleotides: TGTGCCAGCAGCTTACACGGGATCACCTACGAGCAGTACTTC. Its protein is CASSLHGITYEQYF.

J is TRBJ2-3 and V is TRBV24-1, with 12 bases identical to TRBD2. With 3 bases clipped from V and 3 bases from J, the junction kept 3 bases outside the gene matches. CDR3 length equals 16 residues. Per the germline V gene, CDR1 is KGHDR and CDR2 is SFDVKD. The CDR3 DNA reads as TGTGCCACCAGTGATACGACTAGCGGGAGAACAGATACGCAGTATTTT. Its translation is CATSDTTSGRTDTQYF.

The rearrangement uses TRBV28 and TRBJ2-7; 7 nucleotides align to TRBD2. Trimming removed 3 bases from V and 3 bases from J; junction bases left unmatched: 8. Per the germline V gene, CDR1 is MDHEN and CDR2 is SYDVKM. The CDR3 length is 15 residues. The CDR3 loop is CASSFERGFSYEQYF. CDR3 nucleotides: TGTGCCAGCAGTTTCGAGCGGGGTTTCAGCTACGAGCAGTACTTC.

In this sample, this clone turned up a few times. The chain employs TRBV24-1 and TRBJ2-5; 8 bases are a match to TRBD2. Germline V gene data show CDR1 as KGHDR and CDR2 as SFDVKD. Losses at the gene ends were 9 bases for V and 6 bases for J; bases not matched to a gene: 11. CDR3 size: 14 residues. CDR3 coding DNA: TGTGCCACCCAGGCCTCGGGGGGGGAGAAGACCCAGTACTTC. This encodes CATQASGGEKTQYF.

The V and J genes are TRBV27 and TRBJ2-7; 8 bases match TRBD1. The CDR3 has 14 residues. Germline-derived CDR1 and CDR2 are MNHEY and SMNVEV (reference sequence). After removal of 2 bases from V and 2 bases from J, the junction contained 2 bases not matched to a gene. CDR3 in DNA: TGTGCCAGCAGTTTAGGGACAGGACCCTACGAGCAGTACTTC. It translates to CASSLGTGPYEQYF.

This chain connects TRBV5-1 to TRBJ1-5, with D perhaps matching TRBD1 (6 bases). The CDR3 loop spans 16 amino acids. Germline V gives CDR1 SGHRS, CDR2 YFSETQ. The V gene lost 4 bases and the J gene lost 7 bases, with 21 bases spanning the gap. In DNA, the CDR3 is TGCGCCAGCAGCCCGGGAGGGCTGGGGGCGCGGCAGCCCCAGCATTTT. It encodes CASSPGGLGARQPQHF.

This chain connects TRBV24-1 to TRBJ2-2; no firm D call. Trimming removed 5 bases from V and 0 bases from J, with 15 bases in between. CDR3 size: 17 residues. The germline CDR1 and CDR2 sequences are KGHDR and SFDVKD. CDR3 coding DNA: TGTGCCACCAGTGGCAGGTCCCAAAAACCGAACACCGGGGAGCTGTTTTTT. This encodes CATSGRSQKPNTGELFF.

The CDR3 sequence is CASSFARSGTGELFF. The CDR3 nucleotides read TGTGCCAGCAGCTTCGCTAGATCGGGGACCGGGGAGCTGTTTTTT. V is TRBV5-6 and J is TRBJ2-2, with D possibly TRBD2 on 5 matching bases. Trimming shortened V by 2 bases and J by 5 bases, and 13 bases separated the two germline ends. CDR1 SGHDT and CDR2 YYEEEE come from the germline V gene. The CDR3 has 15 amino acids.

This clone was seen a single time. The chain carries TRBV5-1 and TRBJ1-1; 7 bases are shared with TRBD1. There are 13 residues in the CDR3. The J segment lost 4 bases and the V segment lost 4 bases, leaving 4 bases of the junction unmatched. Germline V CDR1 and CDR2: SGHRS, YFSETQ. CDR3 sequence: CASSSTGATEAFF. DNA of the CDR3: TGCGCCAGCAGCAGCACAGGGGCCACTGAAGCTTTCTTT. The full variable domain, with the rest looked up from reference TRBV5-1 and TRBJ1-1, is KAGVTQTPRYLIKTRGQQVTLSCSPISGHRSVSWYQQTPGQGLQFLFEYFSETQRNKGNFPGRFSGRQFSNSRSEMNVSTLELGDSALYLCASSSTGATEAFFGQGTRLTVV.